This TCR beta chain was captured in a study of tumor-infiltrating lymphocytes in primary liver carcinoma. Regarding this clonotype: Possible read error: a much larger clone is one base away.

Using a constant-region primer together with ProtoScript II reverse transcriptase, TCR beta cDNA was made from 450 to 600 ng of total RNA. It was through three nested multiplex PCR rounds of slightly modified ARM-PCR that TCR beta libraries arose. The first two PCR rounds used TRBV1-TRBV30 forward primers with a C-beta reverse primer, roughly 11 cycles each. TCRdb used MiXCR to reprocess the multiplex PCR reads, holding one entry per CDR3 protein. The table includes approximately 330,000 distinct CDR3 sequences, 65% detected once. In addition to blood RNA drawn from unsorted whole blood, germline DNA was extracted. Before the surgical procedure, about 4 milliliters of peripheral blood were collected. Germline V gives CDR1 ENHRY, CDR2 SYGVKD. Trimming took off 2 bases at V and 0 bases at J, with 15 bases between the two ends. CDR3 size: 17 residues.

Sequences were obtained from peripheral blood. This chain uses TRBV10-3 with TRBJ2-3; D gene uncertain. The source of this sequence is a man aged 40-55 years with primary liver carcinoma and hepatitis B virus infection. CDR3 DNA: TGTGCCATCAGTGAGGAGGTAGAAAAGATTAGCACAGATACGCAGTATTTT. Encoded protein: CAISEEVEKISTDTQYF.